What follows are 6 T cell receptor beta chains derived from one specimen sequenced in a study of blood T cell repertoires in COVID-19. Measured with immunoSEQ multiplex PCR; TCRdb has only the in-frame clones, and not every one. The table shows over 140,000 clones, with around 80% occurring only once. The sample consisted of peripheral blood. The origin of the receptors is a woman aged 80 or over with active or convalescent COVID-19.

The chain uses TRBV6-6 and TRBJ1-3, with unresolved D. Germline-derived CDR1 and CDR2 are MNHNY and SVGAGI (reference sequence). V was trimmed by 5 bases and J by 1 base, leaving 15 bases between them. The CDR3 is made up of 16 amino acids. In DNA, the CDR3 is TGTGCCAGCAGTCACCCCATTCTAAATTCTGGAAACACCATATATTTT. This sequence encodes CASSHPILNSGNTIYF.

In this sample, this clone turned up a few times. The V and J genes are TRBV2 and TRBJ2-5, with 14 positions matching TRBD2. Germline values: CDR1 SNHLY, CDR2 FYNNEI. Losses at the gene ends were 6 bases for V and 5 bases for J; bases not matched to a gene: 5. This CDR3 is built from 15 residues. Here the CDR3 DNA reads TGTGCCAGCAGCTGGACTAGCGGGGGGTCGGAGACCCAGTACTTC. Its translation: CASSWTSGGSETQYF.

The chain has TRBV14 and TRBJ2-3, with 8 nucleotides matching TRBD2. J lost 3 bases, V lost 5 bases, and 13 bases had no gene match. The CDR3 has 17 amino acids. Germline V lookup: CDR1 SGHDN, CDR2 FVKESK. The CDR3 DNA sequence: TGTGCCAGCAGCTTCATACTACCTTCGGGGGGGACAGATACGCAGTATTTT. Its translation is CASSFILPSGGTDTQYF.

This chain uses TRBV19 with TRBJ2-7; TRBD1 is a possible D gene (6 bases). Germline assignment: CDR1 LNHDA and CDR2 SQIVND (reference sequence). The V end was cut by 6 bases, the J end by 6 bases, with 12 bases between. This CDR3 is 12 amino acids long. For the CDR3, the DNA is TGTGCCAGTAGCGGACAGTCCGCCGAGCAGTACTTC. Its protein product is CASSGQSAEQYF.

The rearrangement uses TRBV5-4 and TRBJ2-6; 15 bases match TRBD2. V was pared by 4 bases and J by 0 bases, with 5 bases of the junction left unmatched. Looked up from germline, CDR1 is SGHNT and CDR2 is YYREEE (reference sequence). CDR3 length equals 19 residues. For the CDR3, the DNA is TGTGCCAGCAGCAAAGGGGGACTAGCGGGAGGCTCTGGGGCCAACGTCCTGACTTTC. The encoded protein is CASSKGGLAGGSGANVLTF. Combining the CDR3 with reference TRBV5-4 and TRBJ2-6 gives the whole variable domain ETGVTQSPTHLIKTRGQQVTLRCSSQSGHNTVSWYQQALGQGPQFIFQYYREEENGRGNFPPRFSGLQFPNYSSELNVNALELDDSALYLCASSKGGLAGGSGANVLTFGAGSRLTVL.

This rearrangement joins TRBV12-3 or TRBV12-4 to TRBJ2-7; D possibly corresponds to TRBD2 (6 bases). Deletions cut 2 bases from V and 6 bases from J, with 11 bases between. The CDR3 covers 13 residues. The CDR3 DNA sequence: TGTGCCAGCAGTTTAATTAAGGGAGGCGAGCAGTACTTC. Its translation: CASSLIKGGEQYF.